This TCR beta chain was sequenced during a study of T cell responses to AZD1222 COVID-19 vaccine. Study information: Pooling covered second doses at about 4 or about 12 weeks.

Germline CDR1 reads LNHDA; CDR2 reads SQIVND (reference sequence). The CDR3 extends over 14 amino acids. V shed 5 bases, J shed 2 bases, and the junction held 5 bases outside the gene matches. This clone has only one observation. Its antigen is as yet unknown. Using immunoSEQ multiplex PCR, the repertoire was profiled, and TCRdb retains in-frame clones only, with some absent. Seen here are 75,000 to 100,000 clones, approximately 90% observed once, and the top ten hold over 6.5%. Findings and limits, study-wide: In a largely white British group with more females than males, clonal diversity was possibly underestimated. Breadth and depth of Spike-specific TCRs rose after two AZD1222 doses.

Sequenced material: peripheral blood, taken on day 0 of AZD1222 vaccination. J is TRBJ2-7 and V is TRBV19, with TRBD1 identical over 8 bases. This TCR was recovered from an adult in good health. CDR3 bases: TGTGCCAGTAGTGATCGGACAGGGCCCTACGAGCAGTACTTC. Translation gives CASSDRTGPYEQYF.